This record concerns one TCR beta chain sequence. Its antigen remains undetermined. No clone much larger than this one lies a single base away; base qualities are absent. Donors were 39 systemically healthy Caucasian individuals from Russia aged roughly 6 to 90 years. Ten milliliters of peripheral blood were drawn from each donor into EDTA-treated Vacutainer tubes. Ficoll-Paque density-gradient centrifugation was used to isolate PBMCs, with at least 6.5 million per sample. Total RNA was extracted from PBMCs with Trizol reagent, with at least 5.5 micrograms obtained per sample. For every donor, flow cytometry on a PBMC aliquot measured the percentage of naive CD45RAhigh/CD27high T cells. Libraries were made using 5' RACE. Sequencing took place on an Illumina HiSeq 2500. A second PCR of roughly 7 to 11 cycles was performed with a sample-barcoded 5' primer and a J-beta primer mix. Each TCR beta cDNA molecule received a unique molecular identifier from a template-switch 5' adaptor carrying 12 random nucleotides. At least 2.5 million CDR3-containing paired-end reads were obtained from each sample. All of the RNA was converted into first-strand cDNA using the Mint cDNA synthesis kit, with a TRBC-specific oligonucleotide serving as the primer. After uracil-DNA glycosylase treatment, a first 18-cycle PCR used universal primers M1SS and BC2_uni_R on all cDNA. As for how the authors treated the data: For normalization, 1 million high-quality reads, each with a distinct molecular identifier, were randomly selected from each sample. Reads with shared molecular identifiers were discarded instead of being binned into consensus sequences. CDR3 identification, clonotype clustering and error correction used MiTCR with a Q25 quality threshold and the strictest error-elimination algorithm. A nonparametric unseen species model with Euler transformation was used to estimate a lower bound on total TCR beta diversity. Using fastp trimming at Q25 and MiXCR clonotype assembly, TCRdb reanalyzed the public sequencing data and kept in-frame beta chains. Each CDR3 protein appears once, grouped with its most common genes and DNA. Here the V and J calls rest on TCRdb's processing, not on the authors' analysis. This sample comprises about 570,000 distinct CDR3 sequences, approximately 25% of them detected only once. Of the sample, approximately 17% is held by the ten largest clones.

CDR1 and CDR2 were assigned from the germline V gene (reference sequence) as LNHDA and SQIVND. Trimming takes 10 bases from V and 4 bases from J, and the germline ends sit 19 bases apart. The cysteine opens and the phenylalanine closes a CDR3 of 15 amino acids. Just the 45-base CDR3 DNA is kept, in frame starting at base 1. These data are taken from a study of blood T cells in healthy people across ages (dated by TCRdb to the mid-2010s). Study-wide context: In model experiments, roughly one uniquely barcoded TCR beta cDNA molecule per two T cells was captured by template switching. To track age-related changes in TCR beta repertoire diversity, the study relied on deep sequencing normalized with unique cDNA molecular identifiers. Four age groups were formed from the donors: young (average about 17 years), middle-aged (less than 40), aged (about 68) and long-lived (around 82). To avoid experimental bias, donors of different ages were distributed randomly across sequencing lanes. Using the same blood draw, the study looked at two additional independent replicas of 1 million unique cDNA reads for two donors, one aged 18 to 30 and the other aged 80 or older. Results the study describes overall, beyond this receptor: Because profiling used bulk unsorted PBMCs, naive and antigen-experienced compartments could not be compared conclusively. The long-lived group showed more naive CD4+ T cells, fewer expanded clones and increased TCR diversity than the aged group, suggesting age selection. The percentage of naive T cells measured by flow cytometry correlated strongly with observed TCR beta diversity. Total diversity estimates from one million sequenced T cells were considered lower bounds and underestimates. The CMV infection status of donors was not known, potentially confounding age-related changes in expanded clonotypes. Observed TCR beta diversity per million T cells fell roughly linearly with age, and a significant reduction was already apparent by age roughly 40.

The sequence joins TRBV19 to TRBJ1-4; the best D guess is TRBD1, with 6 bases matching. The TCR sequence derives from a woman aged 70 to 79 in good health. The sample consisted of blood. The DNA sequence is as follows: TGTGCCAATACCCGAGGTACAGGGCATAATGAAAAACTGTTTTTT. The resulting protein is CANTRGTGHNEKLFF.